One and the same sample provided the 17 T cell receptor beta chains below, sequenced in a study of memory CD4+ T cells and cytomegalovirus serostatus. Sequencing was performed with immunoSEQ multiplex PCR; in TCRdb, only in-frame clones are kept and a portion is missing. This table holds about 92,000 clones, over 70% found once. Single viable CD3+CD4+CD8-CD45RO+ cells were sorted as the memory CD4+ T cells. The material sequenced was memory CD4+ T cells from blood. The receptors shown here come from an adult in good health and CMV-seropositive.

V usage is TRBV14 and J usage is TRBJ1-1; no firm D call. V shed 1 base and J shed 0 bases, with 6 bases lying between them. The CDR3 runs 14 residues. Germline V CDR1 and CDR2: SGHDN, FVKESK. CDR3 sequence (DNA): TGTGCCAGCAGCCAAGCCCGGTTGAACACTGAAGCTTTCTTT. It yields the protein CASSQARLNTEAFF.

The chain joins TRBV29-1 to TRBJ2-1; 9 positions agree with TRBD2. The length of the CDR3 is 17 residues. Germline values: CDR1 SQVTM, CDR2 ANQGSEA. Trimming at V came to 8 bases and at J to 5 bases, leaving 19 bases not matched to a gene. This CDR3 reads CSFRDTSASGADNEQFF. As DNA, the CDR3 is TGCAGCTTCCGGGACACCTCGGCTAGCGGGGCGGACAATGAGCAGTTCTTC.

This clone was detected once. The chain has TRBV6-5 and TRBJ2-6, with D perhaps TRBD2 (6 bases). The CDR3 is made up of 16 amino acids. CDR1 and CDR2 from the germline V gene are MNHEY and SVGAGI. V gave up 4 bases and J gave up 4 bases, with 14 bases separating them. The CDR3 coding sequence is TGTGCCAGCAGTTCACTCGGGGGATTAGGGGCCAACGTCCTGACTTTC. This translates into CASSSLGGLGANVLTF.

V gene TRBV6-1 combines with J gene TRBJ1-2; 9 bases are a match to TRBD1. CDR3 length: 16 amino acids. V shed 3 bases and J 2 bases; nucleotides not matched to a gene: 7. CDR1 is MNHNS, CDR2 SASEGT, per germline. CDR3 sequence: CASSDRPGTGNYGYTF. The CDR3 region has the DNA TGTGCCAGCAGTGACCGTCCCGGGACAGGGAACTATGGCTACACCTTC.

The chain recombines TRBV5-1 with TRBJ2-5; tentative D call: TRBD1 (6 bases). The CDR3 consists of 13 residues. Germline CDR1 SGHRS, CDR2 YFSETQ. Trimming stripped 0 bases from V and 4 bases from J, with 7 bases between. The DNA of the CDR3 is TGCGCCAGCAGCTTGGGGGGGCCAGAGACCCAGTACTTC. It is translated as CASSLGGPETQYF.

The chain has TRBV4-3 and TRBJ1-1; D is unresolved. V was cut by 0 bases and J by 0 bases, with 8 bases left in between. CDR1 is LGHNA, CDR2 YSLEER, per germline. The CDR3 is 15 amino acids. CDR3: CASSQDRWVNTEAFF. The CDR3 bases are TGCGCCAGCAGCCAAGATAGATGGGTGAACACTGAAGCTTTCTTT.

The rearrangement links TRBV5-6 to TRBJ1-3; D uncertain. Germline V gives CDR1 SGHDT, CDR2 YYEEEE. Trimming cost V 3 bases and J 1 base, with 14 bases left between them. CDR3 length: 16 residues. The CDR3 here is CASSSETGSSGNTIYF. In nucleotides, the CDR3 is TGTGCCAGCAGCTCAGAGACCGGGTCATCTGGAAACACCATATATTTT.

J is TRBJ1-1 and V is TRBV10-3; a possible D gene is TRBD1 (6 bases). The CDR3 spans 15 residues. Trimming removed 8 bases at V and 4 bases at J, with 20 bases between. Germline loops: CDR1 ENHRY, CDR2 SYGVKD. The CDR3 region is CAIRRGGGSSTEAFF. CDR3 coding DNA: TGTGCCATCCGCCGGGGAGGGGGGTCGAGCACTGAAGCTTTCTTT.

The chain carries TRBV29-1 and TRBJ2-3, with 9 bases identical to TRBD2. The length of the CDR3 is 14 residues. With V trimmed by 4 bases and J by 3 bases, 5 bases remained unmatched. Germline-derived CDR1 and CDR2 are SQVTM and ANQGSEA. The CDR3 here is CSVVLAGRTDTQYF. The CDR3 nucleotides read TGCAGCGTTGTACTAGCGGGTAGAACAGATACGCAGTATTTT.

The rearrangement uses TRBV2 and TRBJ1-4; tentative D call: TRBD1 (6 bases). The CDR3 runs 15 residues. Germline CDR1 and CDR2: SNHLY and FYNNEI. The germline V and J ends were trimmed by 5 bases and 3 bases, with 13 bases remaining between them. CDR3 bases: TGTGCCAGCAGTCTCCTAACAGGGCCTAATGAAAAACTGTTTTTT. Translated: CASSLLTGPNEKLFF.

The chain carries TRBV28 and TRBJ1-2; TRBD1 matches at 9 bases. From germline, CDR1 is MDHEN and CDR2 SYDVKM. CDR3 length: 16 amino acids. V lost 4 bases, J lost 5 bases, and 11 bases stayed unmatched. The CDR3 DNA reads TGTGCCAGCAGTTCTCCCGGGACAGGGTTTTATTATGGCTACACCTTC. Protein: CASSSPGTGFYYGYTF.

The rearrangement links TRBV18 to TRBJ2-7; the match to TRBD1 covers 7 bases. CDR3 length equals 16 residues. Germline V gives CDR1 KGHSH, CDR2 LQKENI. The trim removed 3 bases at V and 0 bases at J, leaving 8 bases unmatched. The CDR3 reads CASSPGQNLISYEQYF. CDR3 sequence (DNA): TGTGCCAGCTCACCGGGACAGAACTTAATCTCCTACGAGCAGTACTTC.

This chain's CDR3 is CASSKLPSGRTNEKLFF. DNA of the CDR3: TGTGCCAGCAGTAAATTGCCGTCGGGGAGAACTAATGAAAAACTGTTTTTT. V gene TRBV28 combines with J gene TRBJ1-4; D gene uncertain. Germline CDR1 is MDHEN and CDR2 is SYDVKM. The V and J ends lost 5 bases and 1 base respectively, with 17 bases between them. The CDR3 is 17 residues long.

V is TRBV5-4 and J is TRBJ2-7; D might be TRBD2 (6 bases). V dropped 0 bases and J dropped 0 bases, with 7 bases sitting between them. From germline, CDR1 is SGHNT and CDR2 YYREEE (reference sequence). This CDR3 has 14 residues. CDR3 in DNA: TGTGCCAGCAGCTTGGCCGGGGGCTCCTACGAGCAGTACTTC. Residues: CASSLAGGSYEQYF.

The rearrangement links TRBV19 to TRBJ1-2, with 9 bases fitting TRBD1. Germline V gene data show CDR1 as LNHDA and CDR2 as SQIVND (reference sequence). The CDR3 extends over 13 amino acids. V dropped 2 bases and J dropped 6; count of bases not matched to a gene: 1. CDR3 sequence (DNA): TGTGCCAGTAGTATAAGACAGGGGGATGGCTACACCTTC. It yields the protein CASSIRQGDGYTF.

The chain employs TRBV18 and TRBJ2-2; the D is unclear. The V gene lost 8 bases and the J gene lost 5 bases, with 6 bases spanning the gap. The CDR3 is 11 amino acids. Per the germline V gene, CDR1 is KGHSH and CDR2 is LQKENI. CDR3 loop: CASQLTGELFF. CDR3 nucleotide sequence: TGTGCCAGCCAATTGACCGGGGAGCTGTTTTTT.

This sequence joins TRBV10-3 and TRBJ1-1, with 7 bases lining up with TRBD1. There are 16 residues in the CDR3. Looked up from germline, CDR1 is ENHRY and CDR2 is SYGVKD. V trimming: 3 bases; J trimming: 1 base; junction bases outside the gene matches: 8. The CDR3 loop reads CAISDRSTGSNTEAFF. The CDR3 DNA sequence: TGTGCCATCAGTGACCGGTCGACAGGGTCGAACACTGAAGCTTTCTTT.